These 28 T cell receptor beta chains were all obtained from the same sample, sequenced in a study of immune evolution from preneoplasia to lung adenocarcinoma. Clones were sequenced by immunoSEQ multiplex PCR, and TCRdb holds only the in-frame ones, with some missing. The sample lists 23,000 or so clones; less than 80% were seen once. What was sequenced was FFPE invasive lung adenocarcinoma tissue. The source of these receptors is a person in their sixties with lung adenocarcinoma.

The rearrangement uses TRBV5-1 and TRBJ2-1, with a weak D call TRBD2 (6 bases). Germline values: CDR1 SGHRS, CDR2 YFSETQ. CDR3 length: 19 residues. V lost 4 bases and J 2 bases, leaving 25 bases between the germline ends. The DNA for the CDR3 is TGCGCCAGCAGCCCAGGCAGCTATCTCGCGGGAACACCCTACAATGAGCAGTTCTTC. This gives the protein CASSPGSYLAGTPYNEQFF.

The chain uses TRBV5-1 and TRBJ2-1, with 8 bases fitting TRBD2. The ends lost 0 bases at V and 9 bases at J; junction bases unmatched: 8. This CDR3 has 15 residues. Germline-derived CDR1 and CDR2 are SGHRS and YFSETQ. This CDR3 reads CASSLASSGYGEQFF. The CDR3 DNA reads TGCGCCAGCAGCTTGGCGTCTAGCGGGTATGGTGAGCAGTTCTTC.

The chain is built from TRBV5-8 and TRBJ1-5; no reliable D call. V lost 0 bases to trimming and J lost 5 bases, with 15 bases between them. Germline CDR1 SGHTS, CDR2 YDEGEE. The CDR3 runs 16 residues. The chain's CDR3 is CASSLGSGPTHQPQHF. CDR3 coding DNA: TGTGCCAGCAGCTTGGGGAGCGGGCCGACGCATCAGCCCCAGCATTTT. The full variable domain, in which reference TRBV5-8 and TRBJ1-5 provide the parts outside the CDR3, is EAGVTQSPTHLIKTRGQQATLRCSPISGHTSVYWYQQALGLGLQFLLWYDEGEERNRGNFPPRFSGRQFPNYSSELNVNALELEDSALYLCASSLGSGPTHQPQHFGDGTRLSIL.

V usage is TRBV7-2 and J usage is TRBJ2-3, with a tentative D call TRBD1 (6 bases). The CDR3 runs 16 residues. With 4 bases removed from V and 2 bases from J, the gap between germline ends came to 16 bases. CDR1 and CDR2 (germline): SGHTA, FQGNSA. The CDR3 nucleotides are TGTGCCAGCAGCTCAGGACAGAGGGGGTTCACAGATACGCAGTATTTT. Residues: CASSSGQRGFTDTQYF.

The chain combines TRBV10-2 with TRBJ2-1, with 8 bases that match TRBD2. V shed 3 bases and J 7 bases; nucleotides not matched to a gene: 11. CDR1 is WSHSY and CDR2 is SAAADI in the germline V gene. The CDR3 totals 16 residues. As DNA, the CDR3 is TGCGCCAGCAGTGAAATAGCGGGAACGGCGGGGAATGAGCAGTTCTTC. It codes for CASSEIAGTAGNEQFF.

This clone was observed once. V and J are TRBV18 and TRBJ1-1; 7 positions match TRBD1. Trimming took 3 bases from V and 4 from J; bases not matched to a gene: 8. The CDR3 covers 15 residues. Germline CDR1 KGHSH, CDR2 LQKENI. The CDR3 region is CASSPSTGVSTEAFF. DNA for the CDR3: TGTGCCAGCTCACCCTCAACAGGGGTGAGCACTGAAGCTTTCTTT. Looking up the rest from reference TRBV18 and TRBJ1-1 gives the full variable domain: NAGVMQNPRHLVRRRGQEARLRCSPMKGHSHVYWYRQLPEEGLKFMVYLQKENIIDESGMPKERFSAEFPKEGPSILRIQQVVRGDSAAYFCASSPSTGVSTEAFFGQGTRLTVV.

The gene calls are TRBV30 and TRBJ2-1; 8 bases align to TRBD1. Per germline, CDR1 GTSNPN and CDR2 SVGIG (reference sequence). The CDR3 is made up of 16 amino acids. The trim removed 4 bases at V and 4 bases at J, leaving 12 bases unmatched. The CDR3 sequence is CAWTPLGQGAYNEQFF. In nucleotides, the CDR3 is TGTGCCTGGACCCCACTAGGGCAGGGGGCTTACAATGAGCAGTTCTTC.

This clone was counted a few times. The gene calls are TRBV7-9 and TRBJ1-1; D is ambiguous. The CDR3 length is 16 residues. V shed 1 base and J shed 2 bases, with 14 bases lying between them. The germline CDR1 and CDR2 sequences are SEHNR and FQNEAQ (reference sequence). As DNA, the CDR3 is TGTGCCAGCAGCTTAGGGGTGTCGGCTGACAACACTGAAGCTTTCTTT. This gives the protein CASSLGVSADNTEAFF.

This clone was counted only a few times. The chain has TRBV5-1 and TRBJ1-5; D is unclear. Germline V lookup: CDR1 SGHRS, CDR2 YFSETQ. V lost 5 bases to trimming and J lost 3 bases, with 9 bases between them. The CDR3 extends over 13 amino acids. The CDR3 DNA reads TGCGCCAGCAGTCGCCGGGACAATCAGCCCCAGCATTTT. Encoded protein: CASSRRDNQPQHF.

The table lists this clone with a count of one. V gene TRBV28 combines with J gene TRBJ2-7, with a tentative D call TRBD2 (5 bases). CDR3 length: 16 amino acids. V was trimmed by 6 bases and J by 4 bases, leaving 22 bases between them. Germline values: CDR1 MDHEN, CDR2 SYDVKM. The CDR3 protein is CASSPVYGKTSYEQYF. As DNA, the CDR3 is TGTGCCAGCAGCCCGGTTTACGGGAAGACCTCGTACGAGCAGTACTTC.

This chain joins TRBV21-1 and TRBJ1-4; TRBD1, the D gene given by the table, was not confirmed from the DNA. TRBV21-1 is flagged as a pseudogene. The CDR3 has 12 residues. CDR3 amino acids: CARGAVAGKLFF. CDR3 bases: TGTGCCAGAGGGGCGGTAGCTGGAAAACTGTTTTTT.

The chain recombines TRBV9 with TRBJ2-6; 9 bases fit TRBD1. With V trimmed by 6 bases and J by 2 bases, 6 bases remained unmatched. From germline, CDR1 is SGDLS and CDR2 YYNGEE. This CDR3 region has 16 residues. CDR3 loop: CASTQGDRAGANVLTF. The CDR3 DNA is TGTGCCAGCACCCAGGGGGACAGGGCTGGGGCCAACGTCCTGACTTTC.

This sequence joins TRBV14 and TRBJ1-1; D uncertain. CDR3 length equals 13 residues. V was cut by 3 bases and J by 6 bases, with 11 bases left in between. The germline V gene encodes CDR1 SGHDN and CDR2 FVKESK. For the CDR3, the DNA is TGTGCCAGCAGCCAGACGGGTCGCGCTGAAGCTTTCTTT. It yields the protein CASSQTGRAEAFF.

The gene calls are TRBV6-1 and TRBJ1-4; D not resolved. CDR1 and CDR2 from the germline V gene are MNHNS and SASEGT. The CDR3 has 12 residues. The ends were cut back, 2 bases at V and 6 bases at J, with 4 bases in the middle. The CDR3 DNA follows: TGTGCCAGCAGTGAATTGTATGAAAAACTGTTTTTT. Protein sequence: CASSELYEKLFF.

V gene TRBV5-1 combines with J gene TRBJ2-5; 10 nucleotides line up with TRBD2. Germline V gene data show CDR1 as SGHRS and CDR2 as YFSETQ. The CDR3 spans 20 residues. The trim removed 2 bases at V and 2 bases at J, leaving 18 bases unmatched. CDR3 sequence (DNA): TGCGCCAGCAGCTTTTCCCGGGGAGCGGGAGGGCCGATGAGGCAAGAGACCCAGTACTTC. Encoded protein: CASSFSRGAGGPMRQETQYF.

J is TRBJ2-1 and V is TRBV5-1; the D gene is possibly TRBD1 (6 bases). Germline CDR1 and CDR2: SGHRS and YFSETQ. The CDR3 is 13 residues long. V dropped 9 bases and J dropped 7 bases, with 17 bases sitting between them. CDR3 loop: CATRTVFTNEQFF. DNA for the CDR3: TGCGCCACCAGGACAGTTTTCACAAATGAGCAGTTCTTC.

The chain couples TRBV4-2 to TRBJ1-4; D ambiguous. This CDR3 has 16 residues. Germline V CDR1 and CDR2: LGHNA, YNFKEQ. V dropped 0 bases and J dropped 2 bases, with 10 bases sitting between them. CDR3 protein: CASSQDGSPTNEKLFF. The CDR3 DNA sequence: TGTGCCAGCAGCCAAGATGGGTCACCTACTAATGAAAAACTGTTTTTT.

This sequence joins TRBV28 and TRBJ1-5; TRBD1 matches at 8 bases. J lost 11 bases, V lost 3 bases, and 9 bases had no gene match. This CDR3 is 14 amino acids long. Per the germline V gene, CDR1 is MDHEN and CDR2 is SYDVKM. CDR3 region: CASSFPGTGRTQHF. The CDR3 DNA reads TGTGCCAGCAGTTTCCCAGGGACAGGCAGGACCCAGCATTTT.

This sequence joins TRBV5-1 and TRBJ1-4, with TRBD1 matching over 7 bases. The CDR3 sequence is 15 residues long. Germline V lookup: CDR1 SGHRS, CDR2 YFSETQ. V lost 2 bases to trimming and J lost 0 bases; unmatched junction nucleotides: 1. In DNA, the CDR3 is TGCGCCAGCAGCTTCCAGGGGGCAACTAATGAAAAACTGTTTTTT. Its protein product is CASSFQGATNEKLFF.

In DNA form, the CDR3 reads TGTGCCAGCAGCTTAGGACTAGCGGCGGATACGCAGTATTTT. Its translation is CASSLGLAADTQYF. The chain employs TRBV11-2 and TRBJ2-3, with 9 bases that match TRBD2. The CDR3 length is 14 residues. The junction had 2 bases not matched to a gene; V was cut back by 1 base and J by 6 bases. Germline values: CDR1 SGHAT, CDR2 FQNNGV. Based on the CDR3 plus reference TRBV11-2 and TRBJ2-3, the full variable domain is EAGVAQSPRYKIIEKRQSVAFWCNPISGHATLYWYQQILGQGPKLLIQFQNNGVVDDSQLPKDRFSAERLKGVDSTLKIQPAKLEDSAVYLCASSLGLAADTQYFGPGTRLTVL.

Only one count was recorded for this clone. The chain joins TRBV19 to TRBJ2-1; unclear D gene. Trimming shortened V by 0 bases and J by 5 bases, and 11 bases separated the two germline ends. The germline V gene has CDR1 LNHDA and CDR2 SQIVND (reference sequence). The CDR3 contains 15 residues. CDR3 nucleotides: TGTGCCAGTAGTATAGAAACCCATATTGACAATGAGCAGTTCTTC. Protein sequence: CASSIETHIDNEQFF.

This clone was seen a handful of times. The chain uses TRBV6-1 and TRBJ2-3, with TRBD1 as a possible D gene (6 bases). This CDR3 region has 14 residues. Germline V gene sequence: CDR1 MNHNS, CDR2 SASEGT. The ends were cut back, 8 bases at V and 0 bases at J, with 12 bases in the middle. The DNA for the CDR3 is TGTGCCAGCCGCCCAACAGGGAGCACAGATACGCAGTATTTT. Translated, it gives CASRPTGSTDTQYF.

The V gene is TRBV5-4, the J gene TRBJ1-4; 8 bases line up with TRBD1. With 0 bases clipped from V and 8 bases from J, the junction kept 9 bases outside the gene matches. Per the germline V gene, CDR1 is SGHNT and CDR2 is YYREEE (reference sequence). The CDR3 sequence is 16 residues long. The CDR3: CASSLAGGQGSEKLFF. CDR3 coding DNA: TGTGCCAGCAGCTTGGCCGGAGGACAGGGCAGCGAAAAACTGTTTTTT.

CDR3: CSVRGTGEKLFF. The CDR3 DNA reads as TGCAGCGTCCGGGGTACAGGTGAAAAACTGTTTTTT. V and J are TRBV29-1 and TRBJ1-4; a weak D match, TRBD1 (5 bases). CDR1 and CDR2 from the germline V gene are SQVTM and ANQGSEA. The germline V and J ends were trimmed by 6 bases and 7 bases, with 12 bases remaining between them. The CDR3 is 12 amino acids.

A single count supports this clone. CDR3 loop: CASSPPSGWNYEQYF. The CDR3 DNA reads TGTGCCAGCAGTCCTCCTAGCGGGTGGAACTACGAGCAGTACTTC. This chain joins TRBV6-5 and TRBJ2-7; 8 bases agree with TRBD2. In germline, CDR1 is MNHEY, CDR2 SVGAGI. CDR3 size: 15 residues. J gave up 3 bases and V 5 bases, and 9 bases lay outside the gene matches.

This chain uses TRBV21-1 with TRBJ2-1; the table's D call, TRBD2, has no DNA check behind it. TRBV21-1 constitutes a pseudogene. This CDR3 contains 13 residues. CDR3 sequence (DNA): TGTGCCAGCGGGAGCGGGGTATACAATGAGCAGTTCTTC. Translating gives CASGSGVYNEQFF.

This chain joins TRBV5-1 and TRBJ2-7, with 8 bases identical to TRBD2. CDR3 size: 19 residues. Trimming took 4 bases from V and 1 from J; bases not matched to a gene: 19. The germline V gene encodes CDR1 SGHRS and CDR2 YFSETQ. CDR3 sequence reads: CASSPSPLARTGGSYEQYF. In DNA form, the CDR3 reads TGCGCCAGCAGCCCGAGTCCCCTAGCTCGAACGGGAGGGTCCTACGAGCAGTACTTC.

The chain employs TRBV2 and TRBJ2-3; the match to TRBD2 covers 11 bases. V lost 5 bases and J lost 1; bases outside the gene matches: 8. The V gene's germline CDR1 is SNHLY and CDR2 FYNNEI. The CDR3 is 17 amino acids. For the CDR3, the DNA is TGTGCCAGCAGTAAACCTAGCGGGAGGACTCGCACAGATACGCAGTATTTT. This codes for CASSKPSGRTRTDTQYF.